This T cell receptor (beta chain) was observed in a study of OX40 agonist ivuxolimab in advanced cancers. Study-level background: Over 30% of patients had received prior checkpoint inhibitor therapy.

V was pared by 2 bases and J by 9 bases, with 7 bases of the junction left unmatched. Germline V CDR1 and CDR2: SGHNT, YENEEA. The CDR3 totals 14 residues. The protocol was immunoSEQ multiplex PCR, while the TCRdb copy is restricted to in-frame clones and leaves out a portion. The sample has around 83,000 clones, roughly nine tenths seen once. The gene calls are TRBV11-3 and TRBJ2-1, with 7 bases identical to TRBD2. This specimen consisted of CD4+ or CD8+ T cells sorted from blood, obtained in a trial of the OX40 agonist ivuxolimab. The TCR was taken from an adult with an advanced solid tumor such as melanoma, head and neck, liver or kidney cancer. Here the CDR3 DNA reads TGTGCCAGCAGCTTATTCGGGGAGGGGCGTGAGCAGTTCTTC. Its translation is CASSLFGEGREQFF.